Following are 5 T cell receptor beta chains from one sample sequenced in a study of cytomegalovirus exposure and HLA in healthy donors. PCR used 60 Vbeta primers and 13 Jbeta primers. The table came from immunoSEQ multiplex PCR; TCRdb's copy has only in-frame clones and leaves some out. The sample lists about 260,000 clones; about four fifths were seen once. Material: PBMCs. The receptors come from a woman aged 40-49 years in good health and CMV-seropositive.

This clone showed up just a few times. This chain joins TRBV7-2 and TRBJ2-1, with TRBD2 matching 9 bases. Unmatched junction bases numbered 9, after V lost 3 bases and J lost 12 bases. CDR1 and CDR2 from the germline V gene are SGHTA and FQGNSA. The CDR3 runs to 14 residues. The CDR3 reads CASSLASGTVRQFF. In DNA, the CDR3 is TGTGCCAGCAGCTTGGCTAGCGGGACCGTTCGGCAGTTCTTC.

The chain employs TRBV7-2 and TRBJ2-2; TRBD1 might be the D (7 bases). The CDR3 runs to 16 residues. V was clipped by 5 bases and J by 0 bases, with 13 bases between them. Per germline, CDR1 SGHTA and CDR2 FQGNSA. In DNA, the CDR3 is TGTGCCAGCAGCGGAGGAGGGGGCGCGAACACCGGGGAGCTGTTTTTT. Its translation is CASSGGGGANTGELFF.

This chain uses TRBV6-1 with TRBJ2-5, with 10 bases matching TRBD2. Per germline, CDR1 MNHNS and CDR2 SASEGT. CDR3 size: 15 residues. After removal of 5 bases from V and 2 bases from J, the junction contained 5 bases not matched to a gene. CDR3 DNA: TGTGCCAGCAGTCCGTGGACTAGCGGTCAAGAGACCCAGTACTTC. Translation gives CASSPWTSGQETQYF.

This clone was seen only once. The chain carries TRBV5-1 and TRBJ2-7; possible D gene TRBD2, 5 bases. Germline V lookup: CDR1 SGHRS, CDR2 YFSETQ. This CDR3 is 16 amino acids long. The V and J ends lost 0 bases and 2 bases respectively, with 15 bases between them. CDR3 coding DNA: TGCGCCAGCAGCTTGGAATTGAGCGGCTCCCCCTACGAGCAGTACTTC. Translating gives CASSLELSGSPYEQYF. Together with reference TRBV5-1 and TRBJ2-7, the CDR3 gives the full variable domain: KAGVTQTPRYLIKTRGQQVTLSCSPISGHRSVSWYQQTPGQGLQFLFEYFSETQRNKGNFPGRFSGRQFSNSRSEMNVSTLELGDSALYLCASSLELSGSPYEQYFGPGTRLTVT.

V is TRBV19 and J is TRBJ1-2; D is uncertain. Trimming shortened V by 0 bases and J by 4 bases, and 12 bases separated the two germline ends. From germline, CDR1 is LNHDA and CDR2 SQIVND (reference sequence). CDR3 length equals 15 residues. CDR3 sequence: CASSIDGGYGYGYTF. Here the CDR3 DNA reads TGTGCCAGTAGTATAGACGGAGGGTACGGCTATGGCTACACCTTC.